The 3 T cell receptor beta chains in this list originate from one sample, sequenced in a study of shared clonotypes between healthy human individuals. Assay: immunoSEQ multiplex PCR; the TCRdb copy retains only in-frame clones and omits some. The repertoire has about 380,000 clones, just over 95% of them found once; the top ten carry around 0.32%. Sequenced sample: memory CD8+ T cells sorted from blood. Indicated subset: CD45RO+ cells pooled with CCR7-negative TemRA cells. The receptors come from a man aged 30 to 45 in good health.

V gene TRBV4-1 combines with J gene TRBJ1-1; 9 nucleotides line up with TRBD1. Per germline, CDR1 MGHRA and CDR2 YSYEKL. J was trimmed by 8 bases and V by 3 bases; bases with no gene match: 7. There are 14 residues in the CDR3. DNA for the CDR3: TGCGCCAGCAGCCATATAACAGGGGGCGGAGAAGCTTTCTTT. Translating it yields CASSHITGGGEAFF.

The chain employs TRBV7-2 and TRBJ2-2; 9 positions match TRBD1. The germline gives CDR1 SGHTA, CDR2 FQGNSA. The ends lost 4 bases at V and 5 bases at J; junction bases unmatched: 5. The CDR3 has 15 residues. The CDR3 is CASSYTGGYTGELFF. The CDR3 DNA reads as TGTGCCAGCAGCTACACAGGGGGCTATACCGGGGAGCTGTTTTTT.

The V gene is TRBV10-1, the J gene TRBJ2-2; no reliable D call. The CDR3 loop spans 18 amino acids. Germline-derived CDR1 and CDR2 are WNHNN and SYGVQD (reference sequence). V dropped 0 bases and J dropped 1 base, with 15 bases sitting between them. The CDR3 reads CASSESWWNGENTGELFF. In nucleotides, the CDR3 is TGCGCCAGCAGTGAGTCCTGGTGGAATGGGGAGAACACCGGGGAGCTGTTTTTT.